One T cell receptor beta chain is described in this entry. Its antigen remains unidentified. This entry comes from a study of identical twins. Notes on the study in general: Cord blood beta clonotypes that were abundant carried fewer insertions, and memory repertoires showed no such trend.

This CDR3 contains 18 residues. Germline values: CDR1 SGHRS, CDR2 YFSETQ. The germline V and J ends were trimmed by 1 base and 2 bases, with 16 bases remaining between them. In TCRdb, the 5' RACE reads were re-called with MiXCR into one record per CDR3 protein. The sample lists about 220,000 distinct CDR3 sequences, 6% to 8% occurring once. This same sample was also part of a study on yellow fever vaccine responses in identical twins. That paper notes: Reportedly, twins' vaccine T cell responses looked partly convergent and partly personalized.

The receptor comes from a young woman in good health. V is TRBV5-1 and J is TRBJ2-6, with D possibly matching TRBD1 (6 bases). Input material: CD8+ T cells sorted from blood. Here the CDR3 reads CASSLYREILPGANVLTF. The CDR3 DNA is TGCGCCAGCAGCTTGTACAGGGAAATACTACCTGGGGCCAACGTCCTGACTTTC.